This record looks at one T cell receptor beta chain sequence and its context. The CDR3 is made up of 14 amino acids. Looked up from germline, CDR1 is SGHRS and CDR2 is YFSETQ. The V gene lost 4 bases and the J gene lost 8 bases, with 15 bases spanning the gap. This specimen comes from a study of blood T cell repertoires in COVID-19. For the study at large: Samples of COVID-19 (acute and convalescent) were obtained from the United States, Italy and Spain. The analysed material was cDNA or gDNA that came from T cells, B-cell-depleted T cells, or PBMCs.

Original processing notes: Nucleated cell counts were estimated from reference gene primer amplification. Profiled with immunoSEQ multiplex PCR; TCRdb holds only in-frame clones, not every one. V and J calls plus clone size are reproduced from that table; the DNA served to infer D and trimming. The sample consists of roughly 80,000 clones, approximately 78% of them appearing once. Sequenced sample: peripheral blood. This sequence joins TRBV5-1 and TRBJ1-4, with D possibly being TRBD1 (5 bases). This TCR derives from a human donor in a cohort sampled during active COVID-19. CDR3 in amino acids: CASSQRQWGEKLFF. Written as DNA, the CDR3 is TGCGCCAGCAGCCAACGACAGTGGGGCGAAAAACTGTTTTTT.